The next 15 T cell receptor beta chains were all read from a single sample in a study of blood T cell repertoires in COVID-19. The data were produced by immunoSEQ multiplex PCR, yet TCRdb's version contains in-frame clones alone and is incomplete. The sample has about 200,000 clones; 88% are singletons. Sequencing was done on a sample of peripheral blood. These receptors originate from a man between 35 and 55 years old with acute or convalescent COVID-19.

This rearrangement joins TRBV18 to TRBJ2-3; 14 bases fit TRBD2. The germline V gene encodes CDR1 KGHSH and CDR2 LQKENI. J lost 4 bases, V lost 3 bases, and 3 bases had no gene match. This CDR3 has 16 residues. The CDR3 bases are TGTGCCAGCTCACCTCCGGGACTAGCGGGAGCAGATACGCAGTATTTT. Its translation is CASSPPGLAGADTQYF.

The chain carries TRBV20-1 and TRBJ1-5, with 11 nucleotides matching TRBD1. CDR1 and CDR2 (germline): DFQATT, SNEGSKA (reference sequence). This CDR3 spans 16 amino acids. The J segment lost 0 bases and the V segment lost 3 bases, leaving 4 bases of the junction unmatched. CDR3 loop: CSASGTGGYSNQPQHF. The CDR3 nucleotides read TGCAGTGCTAGTGGGACAGGGGGGTATAGCAATCAGCCCCAGCATTTT.

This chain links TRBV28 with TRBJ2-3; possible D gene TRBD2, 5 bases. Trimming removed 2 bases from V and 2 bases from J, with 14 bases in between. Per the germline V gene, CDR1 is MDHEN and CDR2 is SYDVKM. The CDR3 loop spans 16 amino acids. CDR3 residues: CASSLARAGLTDTQYF. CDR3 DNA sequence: TGTGCCAGCAGTTTAGCCCGGGCGGGCCTCACAGATACGCAGTATTTT.

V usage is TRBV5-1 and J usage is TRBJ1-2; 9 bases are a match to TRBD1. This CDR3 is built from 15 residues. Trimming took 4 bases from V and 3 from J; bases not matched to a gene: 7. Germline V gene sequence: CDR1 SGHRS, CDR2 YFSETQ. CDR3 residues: CASSRDRQGDYGYTF. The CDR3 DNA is TGCGCCAGCAGCCGAGATCGACAGGGGGACTATGGCTACACCTTC. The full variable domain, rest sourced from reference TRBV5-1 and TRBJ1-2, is KAGVTQTPRYLIKTRGQQVTLSCSPISGHRSVSWYQQTPGQGLQFLFEYFSETQRNKGNFPGRFSGRQFSNSRSEMNVSTLELGDSALYLCASSRDRQGDYGYTFGSGTRLTVV.

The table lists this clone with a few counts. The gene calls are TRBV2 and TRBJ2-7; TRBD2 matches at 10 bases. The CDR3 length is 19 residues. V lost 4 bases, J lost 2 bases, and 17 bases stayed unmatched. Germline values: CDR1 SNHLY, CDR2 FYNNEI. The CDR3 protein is CASSVDGTLGLASTYEQYF. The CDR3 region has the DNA TGTGCCAGCAGTGTCGATGGTACCCTGGGACTAGCGAGCACCTACGAGCAGTACTTC.

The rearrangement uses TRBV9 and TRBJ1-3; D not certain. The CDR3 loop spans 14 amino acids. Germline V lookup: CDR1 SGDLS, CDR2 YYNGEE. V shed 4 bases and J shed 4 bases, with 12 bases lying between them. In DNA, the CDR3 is TGTGCCAGCAGCCCCGGAGGAGGGGGAAACACCATATATTTT. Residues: CASSPGGGGNTIYF.

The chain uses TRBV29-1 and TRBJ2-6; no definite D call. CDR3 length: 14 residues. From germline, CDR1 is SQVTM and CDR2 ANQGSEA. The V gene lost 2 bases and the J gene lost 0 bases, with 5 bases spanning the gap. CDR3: CSVESISGANVLTF. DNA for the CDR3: TGCAGCGTTGAAAGCATCTCTGGGGCCAACGTCCTGACTTTC.

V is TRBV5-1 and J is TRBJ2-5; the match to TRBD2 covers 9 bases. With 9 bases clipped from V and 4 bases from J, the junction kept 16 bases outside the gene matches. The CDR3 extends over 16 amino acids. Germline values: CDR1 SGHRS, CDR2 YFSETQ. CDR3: CATQRGSAGGGETQYF. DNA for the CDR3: TGCGCCACCCAACGGGGCTCGGCGGGGGGGGGAGAGACCCAGTACTTC. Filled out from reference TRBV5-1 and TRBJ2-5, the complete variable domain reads KAGVTQTPRYLIKTRGQQVTLSCSPISGHRSVSWYQQTPGQGLQFLFEYFSETQRNKGNFPGRFSGRQFSNSRSEMNVSTLELGDSALYLCATQRGSAGGGETQYFGPGTRLLVL.

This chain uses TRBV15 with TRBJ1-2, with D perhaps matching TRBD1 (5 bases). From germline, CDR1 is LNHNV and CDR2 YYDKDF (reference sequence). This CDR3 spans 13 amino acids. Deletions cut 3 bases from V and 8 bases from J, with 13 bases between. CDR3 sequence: CATSSRRVSGYTF. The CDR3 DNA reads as TGTGCCACCAGCAGCCGCAGGGTTAGCGGCTACACCTTC.

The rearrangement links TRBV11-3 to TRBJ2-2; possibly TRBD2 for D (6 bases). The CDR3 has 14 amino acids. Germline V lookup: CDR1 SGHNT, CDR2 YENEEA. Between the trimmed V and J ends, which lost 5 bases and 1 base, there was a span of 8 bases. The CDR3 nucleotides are TGTGCCAGCAGCCAGGGAGGGAACACCGGGGAGCTGTTTTTT. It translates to CASSQGGNTGELFF. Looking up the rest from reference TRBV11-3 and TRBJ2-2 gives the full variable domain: EAGVVQSPRYKIIEKKQPVAFWCNPISGHNTLYWYLQNLGQGPELLIRYENEEAVDDSQLPKDRFSAERLKGVDSTLKIQPAELGDSAVYLCASSQGGNTGELFFGEGSRLTVL.

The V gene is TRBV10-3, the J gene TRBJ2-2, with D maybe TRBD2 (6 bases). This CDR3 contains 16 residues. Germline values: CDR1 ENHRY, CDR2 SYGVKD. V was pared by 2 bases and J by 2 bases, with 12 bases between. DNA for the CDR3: TGTGCCATCAGTGAGATATTAGCGGCTAACACCGGGGAGCTGTTTTTT. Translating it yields CAISEILAANTGELFF.

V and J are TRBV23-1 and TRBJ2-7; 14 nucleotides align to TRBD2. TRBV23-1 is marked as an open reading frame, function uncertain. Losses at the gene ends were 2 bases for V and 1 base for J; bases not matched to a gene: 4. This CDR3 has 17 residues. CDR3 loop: CASSQGGTSGGSYEQYF. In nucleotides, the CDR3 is TGCGCCAGCAGTCAAGGCGGGACTAGCGGGGGTTCCTACGAGCAGTACTTC.

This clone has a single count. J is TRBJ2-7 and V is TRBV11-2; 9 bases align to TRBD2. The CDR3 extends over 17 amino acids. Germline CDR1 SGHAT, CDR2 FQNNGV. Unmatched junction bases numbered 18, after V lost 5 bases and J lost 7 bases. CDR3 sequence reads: CASSAFHPGTSRWEQYF. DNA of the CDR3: TGTGCCAGCAGCGCATTCCACCCTGGGACTAGCCGGTGGGAGCAGTACTTC.

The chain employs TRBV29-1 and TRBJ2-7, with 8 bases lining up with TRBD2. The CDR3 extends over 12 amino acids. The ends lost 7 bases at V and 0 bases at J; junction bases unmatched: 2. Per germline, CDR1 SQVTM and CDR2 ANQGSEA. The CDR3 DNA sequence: TGCAGCGGGCGGGGGGCCTCCTACGAGCAGTACTTC. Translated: CSGRGASYEQYF.

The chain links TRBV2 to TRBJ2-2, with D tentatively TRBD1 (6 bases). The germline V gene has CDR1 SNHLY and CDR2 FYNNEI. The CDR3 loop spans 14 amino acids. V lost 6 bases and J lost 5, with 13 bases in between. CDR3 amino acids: CASSKDSETGELFF. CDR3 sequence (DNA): TGTGCCAGCAGCAAGGACAGCGAAACCGGGGAGCTGTTTTTT.